One sample yielded the 7 T cell receptor beta chains listed below, sequenced in a study of T-cell reconstitution after alpha-beta-depleted transplantation in children. Unique molecular identifiers tagged the TCRbeta library. TCRdb re-analysed the PCR reads in MiXCR, keeping a single row per CDR3 protein. Of about 420,000 distinct CDR3 sequences in the sample, about 16% are singletons; the top ten hold roughly 27%. The sample consisted of PBMCs, mostly from graft donor cells, taken 360 days after TCRalphabeta/CD19-depleted stem cell transplant. The receptor source for this set is a boy in the first two years of life who had a stem cell transplant for Wiskott-Aldrich syndrome, so the T cells may come from the graft donor.

The J gene is TRBJ2-5, the V gene TRBV14, with D perhaps TRBD1 or TRBD2 (7 bases each). The CDR3 is 16 amino acids. CDR1 is SGHDN, CDR2 FVKESK, per germline. Trimming left V 0 bases short and J 1 base short, with 12 bases between. CDR3 nucleotide sequence: TGTGCCAGCAGCCAAGAGCAGGGGGGGTTCCAAGAGACCCAGTACTTC. This translates into CASSQEQGGFQETQYF.

This clonotype has a handful of counts. The chain links TRBV28 to TRBJ1-1; D is possibly TRBD1 (5 bases). Germline assignment: CDR1 MDHEN and CDR2 SYDVKM. This CDR3 is 14 amino acids long. The V gene lost 2 bases and the J gene lost 4 bases, with 11 bases spanning the gap. CDR3 protein: CASSLPGGTTEAFF. The DNA for the CDR3 is TGTGCCAGCAGTTTACCGGGGGGGACCACTGAAGCTTTCTTT.

In its sample, this clonotype was seen many times. The chain uses TRBV12-3 or TRBV12-4 and TRBJ2-7, with 7 positions matching TRBD2. V gave up 3 bases and J gave up 2 bases; unmatched junction bases: 7. The CDR3 totals 15 residues. In nucleotides, the CDR3 is TGTGCCAGCAGTTTCCGGGGGGACGGTACCTACGAGCAGTACTTC. Its translation: CASSFRGDGTYEQYF.

The chain links TRBV20-1 to TRBJ2-5; perhaps TRBD1 as D (7 bases). CDR1 and CDR2 (germline): DFQATT, SNEGSKA (reference sequence). Between the trimmed V and J ends, which lost 3 bases and 5 bases, there was a span of 13 bases. The CDR3 has 13 residues. As DNA, the CDR3 is TGCAGTGCTAGGGTGACAGGGAGGGAGACCCAGTACTTC. Translating gives CSARVTGRETQYF.

This chain links TRBV20-1 with TRBJ1-5, with a weak D call TRBD1 (6 bases). The CDR3 sequence is 14 residues long. V was pared by 3 bases and J by 5 bases, with 14 bases between. Germline V gene sequence: CDR1 DFQATT, CDR2 SNEGSKA (reference sequence). The CDR3 loop is CSASPGHHYQPQHF. The CDR3 nucleotides are TGCAGTGCTAGCCCGGGACACCATTATCAGCCCCAGCATTTT.

The CDR3 region is CASSQDMLAGPGELFF. The DNA of the CDR3 is TGCGCCAGCAGCCAAGATATGCTAGCGGGACCCGGGGAGCTGTTTTTT. The rearrangement joins TRBV4-3 to TRBJ2-2; 9 bases fit TRBD2. V was pared by 0 bases and J by 6 bases, with 5 bases of the junction left unmatched. The CDR3 sequence is 16 residues long. Germline loops: CDR1 LGHNA, CDR2 YSLEER.

This clonotype was picked up a small number of times. The chain recombines TRBV6-6 with TRBJ2-1; D unresolved. V was clipped by 0 bases and J by 3 bases, with 3 bases between them. This CDR3 contains 13 residues. Germline lookup yields CDR1 MNHNY and CDR2 SVGAGI (reference sequence). The DNA of the CDR3 is TGTGCCAGCAGTTACTCTTACTACAATGAGCAGTTCTTC. Translating it yields CASSYSYYNEQFF.